The 30 T cell receptor beta chains reported below all come from one sample, sequenced in a study of cytomegalovirus exposure and HLA in healthy donors. The PCR had 60 Vbeta and 13 Jbeta primers. The protocol was immunoSEQ multiplex PCR, while the TCRdb copy is restricted to in-frame clones and leaves out a portion. This sample has about 140,000 clones, with more than 65% found just once. Sequencing was done on a sample of PBMCs. These receptors all come from a woman aged 25-40 years in good health and CMV-seronegative.

This clone was picked up one time. This chain connects TRBV23-1 to TRBJ2-7, with TRBD1 identical over 7 bases. TRBV23-1 is filed as an ORF, its function uncertain. This CDR3 region has 15 residues. The J segment lost 1 base and the V segment lost 3 bases, leaving 6 bases of the junction unmatched. This CDR3 is CASSQCHRGSYEQYF. CDR3 sequence (DNA): TGCGCCAGCAGTCAGTGTCACAGGGGATCCTACGAGCAGTACTTC.

The gene calls are TRBV6-5 and TRBJ1-2, with TRBD1 matching 8 bases. Trimming at V came to 7 bases and at J to 2 bases, leaving 9 bases not matched to a gene. Germline V gene lookup returns CDR1 MNHEY and CDR2 SVGAGI. The CDR3 has 15 amino acids. The CDR3 sequence is CASTSPGQGNYGYTF. The DNA of the CDR3 is TGTGCCAGCACCTCCCCAGGACAGGGAAACTATGGCTACACCTTC.

V gene TRBV2 combines with J gene TRBJ1-1; 7 bases match TRBD1. Germline V lookup: CDR1 SNHLY, CDR2 FYNNEI. Trimming cost V 8 bases and J 9 bases; bases outside gene matches: 9. The CDR3 has 12 amino acids. CDR3: CASAQGLGQAFF. CDR3 bases: TGTGCCAGCGCACAGGGGTTGGGCCAAGCTTTCTTT.

This sequence joins TRBV18 and TRBJ1-1, with D unclear. This CDR3 spans 15 amino acids. Per germline, CDR1 KGHSH and CDR2 LQKENI. Trimming pared 3 bases from V and 0 bases from J, leaving 11 bases between. The CDR3 DNA sequence: TGTGCCAGCTCACCGGGCAGAACAATGAACACTGAAGCTTTCTTT. Its protein product is CASSPGRTMNTEAFF.

The chain recombines TRBV10-3 with TRBJ1-1; 12 bases map to TRBD1. This CDR3 has 16 residues. J was trimmed by 4 bases and V by 4 bases; bases with no gene match: 7. Germline V CDR1 and CDR2: ENHRY, SYGVKD. CDR3 in amino acids: CAISGDRGRGGTEAFF. The CDR3 DNA reads as TGTGCCATCAGTGGGGACAGGGGGCGCGGGGGCACTGAAGCTTTCTTT.

The genes are TRBV2 and TRBJ1-4, with no clear D. Germline loops: CDR1 SNHLY, CDR2 FYNNEI. Between the trimmed V and J ends, which lost 8 bases and 6 bases, there was a span of 10 bases. The CDR3 spans 12 residues. CDR3 amino acids: CASGGEHEKLFF. The DNA for the CDR3 is TGTGCCAGCGGAGGAGAGCATGAAAAACTGTTTTTT.

Details on this clone: Other DNA sequences within the sample encode an identical CDR3. V usage is TRBV7-2 and J usage is TRBJ1-5, with unresolved D. Looked up from germline, CDR1 is SGHTA and CDR2 is FQGNSA. This CDR3 has 13 amino acids. Trimming took off 2 bases at V and 5 bases at J, with 7 bases between the two ends. The CDR3 loop is CASSLNLHQPQHF. Here the CDR3 DNA reads TGTGCCAGCAGCTTAAATCTCCATCAGCCCCAGCATTTT.

As to this clone: Other nucleotide sequences in the sample specify the same CDR3. This chain uses TRBV5-1 with TRBJ2-2, with D unclear. V was shortened by 0 bases and J by 2 bases, with 5 bases between the two germline ends. The CDR3 is made up of 14 amino acids. CDR1 SGHRS and CDR2 YFSETQ come from the germline V gene. The DNA for the CDR3 is TGCGCCAGCAGCTTGGCCCTCAACACCGGGGAGCTGTTTTTT. It codes for CASSLALNTGELFF.

The chain couples TRBV9 to TRBJ2-3; a possible D gene is TRBD1 (6 bases). Germline loops: CDR1 SGDLS, CDR2 YYNGEE. V shed 3 bases and J shed 2 bases, with 13 bases lying between them. This CDR3 comprises 15 residues. In DNA, the CDR3 is TGTGCCAGCAGCGGGGGACAAACGACCACAGATACGCAGTATTTT. This gives the protein CASSGGQTTTDTQYF.

This clone was seen only a few times. The gene calls are TRBV11-2 and TRBJ2-7; 8 nucleotides match TRBD2. The CDR3 spans 18 residues. Per the germline V gene, CDR1 is SGHAT and CDR2 is FQNNGV. Unmatched junction bases numbered 16, after V lost 2 bases and J lost 4 bases. This CDR3 is CASSLRASSGGPSYEQYF. The CDR3 DNA reads as TGTGCCAGCAGCTTAAGGGCCTCGTCGGGAGGGCCCTCGTACGAGCAGTACTTC.

As DNA, the CDR3 is TGTGCCAGTAGTGTACAGGGGAGTACTGAAGCTTTCTTT. As protein: CASSVQGSTEAFF. The V gene is TRBV19, the J gene TRBJ1-1, with 7 bases identical to TRBD1. Germline V gene sequence: CDR1 LNHDA, CDR2 SQIVND (reference sequence). J lost 5 bases, V lost 5 bases, and 5 bases had no gene match. This CDR3 has 13 residues.

The chain employs TRBV28 and TRBJ2-4; D is perhaps TRBD2 (5 bases). The V and J ends lost 4 bases and 6 bases respectively, with 13 bases between them. Germline loops: CDR1 MDHEN, CDR2 SYDVKM. There are 14 residues in the CDR3. The CDR3 spells CASSSRTGINIQYF. The CDR3 DNA is TGTGCCAGCAGTTCCCGGACTGGCATAAACATTCAGTACTTC.

This chain connects TRBV28 to TRBJ1-5; 8 nucleotides line up with TRBD1. The CDR3 extends over 16 amino acids. Losses at the gene ends were 3 bases for V and 3 bases for J; bases not matched to a gene: 7. Germline-derived CDR1 and CDR2 are MDHEN and SYDVKM. CDR3 in DNA: TGTGCCAGCAGTTTCAGCACAGGGGGAGTCAATCAGCCCCAGCATTTT. It is translated as CASSFSTGGVNQPQHF.

CDR3 in DNA: TGTGCCAGCAGTAGGACAGTGAAGTACTTC. This translates into CASSRTVKYF. The rearrangement uses TRBV6-1 and TRBJ2-4, with a possible D match to TRBD1 (6 bases). Germline lookup yields CDR1 MNHNS and CDR2 SASEGT. The CDR3 spans 10 residues. V dropped 5 bases and J dropped 14 bases, with 10 bases sitting between them.

This chain's CDR3 is CASSPDTYQPQHF. The CDR3 DNA sequence: TGTGCCAGCAGTCCTGACACATATCAGCCCCAGCATTTT. The V gene is TRBV6-6, the J gene TRBJ1-5; no clear D gene. Germline-derived CDR1 and CDR2 are MNHNY and SVGAGI (reference sequence). This CDR3 is built from 13 residues. V was cut by 5 bases and J by 5 bases, with 10 bases left in between.

The chain is built from TRBV29-1 and TRBJ2-7; unclear D gene. The germline V gene has CDR1 SQVTM and CDR2 ANQGSEA. This CDR3 has 11 residues. Trimming shortened V by 5 bases and J by 7 bases, and 12 bases separated the two germline ends. The CDR3 coding sequence is TGCAGCGTTTCCCGAAGTGAGGAGCAGTACTTC. It is translated as CSVSRSEEQYF.

The chain couples TRBV28 to TRBJ2-5, with D possibly being TRBD1 (6 bases). CDR1 is MDHEN, CDR2 SYDVKM, per germline. V lost 6 bases to trimming and J lost 1 base, with 21 bases between them. The CDR3 runs to 17 residues. The CDR3: CASSPRSGTNIQETQYF. CDR3 coding DNA: TGTGCCAGCAGCCCCAGATCCGGGACAAACATCCAAGAGACCCAGTACTTC.

J is TRBJ1-1 and V is TRBV10-3; 9 positions agree with TRBD1. V lost 4 bases, J lost 5 bases, and 8 bases stayed unmatched. The CDR3 has 15 amino acids. Germline values: CDR1 ENHRY, CDR2 SYGVKD. Here the CDR3 DNA reads TGTGCCATCAGTGGGCTCGTAGACAGGGGGACTGAAGCTTTCTTT. It specifies CAISGLVDRGTEAFF.

J is TRBJ1-2 and V is TRBV5-4; D call uncertain. The V gene lost 4 bases and the J gene lost 4 bases, with 11 bases spanning the gap. Germline V CDR1 and CDR2: SGHNT, YYREEE (reference sequence). The CDR3 has 13 residues. The CDR3 loop reads CASSLSGPYGYTF. The CDR3 bases are TGTGCCAGCAGCCTAAGCGGGCCCTATGGCTACACCTTC.

This clone was seen only a few times. J is TRBJ2-2 and V is TRBV4-1, with TRBD2 matching over 7 bases. V lost 4 bases to trimming and J lost 6 bases; unmatched junction nucleotides: 5. The CDR3 is 14 amino acids. Germline-derived CDR1 and CDR2 are MGHRA and YSYEKL. CDR3 in DNA: TGCGCCAGCAGCCTACTACTAGCGTCCGGGGAGCTGTTTTTT. Amino acid sequence: CASSLLLASGELFF.

This clone has a handful of counts. The rearrangement joins TRBV6-1 to TRBJ2-7, with 7 bases fitting TRBD2. CDR1 is MNHNS and CDR2 is SASEGT in the germline V gene. The V and J ends lost 4 bases and 6 bases, in that order; junction bases with no gene match: 3. This CDR3 comprises 12 residues. CDR3 bases: TGTGCCAGCAGTGTGGGGAGGGGCGAGCAGTACTTC. The encoded protein is CASSVGRGEQYF.

This chain joins TRBV10-3 and TRBJ1-5; a possible D gene is TRBD1 (5 bases). The length of the CDR3 is 17 residues. In germline, CDR1 is ENHRY, CDR2 SYGVKD. The ends were cut back, 3 bases at V and 0 bases at J, with 15 bases in the middle. The CDR3 reads CAISDGGAAYSNQPQHF. The CDR3, as DNA: TGTGCCATCAGTGACGGAGGGGCCGCGTATAGCAATCAGCCCCAGCATTTT.

The rearrangement joins TRBV10-3 to TRBJ2-7; the match to TRBD2 covers 10 bases. The CDR3 is made up of 13 amino acids. Germline CDR1 is ENHRY and CDR2 is SYGVKD. V was clipped by 8 bases and J by 2 bases; unmatched bases: 3. CDR3 nucleotide sequence: TGTGCCATCGGGACTAGCGAGGCCTACGAGCAGTACTTC. This gives the protein CAIGTSEAYEQYF.

The chain joins TRBV5-4 to TRBJ2-3; 7 positions match TRBD2. Unmatched junction bases numbered 8, after V lost 4 bases and J lost 0 bases. The CDR3 has 16 amino acids. Per germline, CDR1 SGHNT and CDR2 YYREEE (reference sequence). CDR3 sequence (DNA): TGTGCCAGCAGCCAGGGAGGGTTTAGTAGCACAGATACGCAGTATTTT. Translating gives CASSQGGFSSTDTQYF.

The chain employs TRBV27 and TRBJ2-7, with 7 nucleotides matching TRBD1. Germline assignment: CDR1 MNHEY and CDR2 SMNVEV (reference sequence). V was clipped by 4 bases and J by 3 bases; unmatched bases: 6. This CDR3 comprises 14 residues. The CDR3 DNA sequence: TGTGCCAGCAGTTCCGGACAGGTCAGCTACGAGCAGTACGTC. This gives the protein CASSSGQVSYEQYV.

The chain recombines TRBV19 with TRBJ2-2; TRBD1 is a possible D gene (5 bases). The CDR3 is 16 amino acids. The V gene's germline CDR1 is LNHDA and CDR2 SQIVND (reference sequence). V was cut by 1 base and J by 6 bases, with 15 bases left in between. CDR3 region: CASSIGAGNGAGELFF. The CDR3 DNA reads as TGTGCCAGTAGTATAGGGGCAGGGAATGGTGCCGGGGAGCTGTTTTTT. The full variable domain, its missing parts supplied by reference TRBV19 and TRBJ2-2, is DGGITQSPKYLFRKEGQNVTLSCEQNLNHDAMYWYRQDPGQGLRLIYYSQIVNDFQKGDIAEGYSVSREKKESFPLTVTSAQKNPTAFYLCASSIGAGNGAGELFFGEGSRLTVL.

The chain carries TRBV2 and TRBJ2-2; TRBD2 aligns across 9 bases. Germline lookup yields CDR1 SNHLY and CDR2 FYNNEI. Losses at the gene ends were 8 bases for V and 0 bases for J; bases not matched to a gene: 7. The CDR3 has 16 residues. The CDR3 coding sequence is TGTGCCAGCGGGAGTAGCGGGAGTTCGAACACCGGGGAGCTGTTTTTT. This gives the protein CASGSSGSSNTGELFF.

The chain recombines TRBV2 with TRBJ2-7, with 9 bases that match TRBD2. Germline values: CDR1 SNHLY, CDR2 FYNNEI. V gave up 6 bases and J gave up 2 bases; unmatched junction bases: 8. The CDR3 contains 15 residues. The CDR3 loop reads CASRTGTSLPYEQYF. CDR3 nucleotide sequence: TGTGCCAGCAGAACCGGGACTAGCTTACCCTACGAGCAGTACTTC.

The chain carries TRBV28 and TRBJ2-1, with D tentatively TRBD2 (7 bases). Germline loops: CDR1 MDHEN, CDR2 SYDVKM. The length of the CDR3 is 17 residues. The germline V and J ends were trimmed by 3 bases and 3 bases, with 18 bases remaining between them. CDR3 residues: CASSLLSGGAYYNEQFF. CDR3 in DNA: TGTGCCAGCAGTTTGTTGTCTGGGGGGGCCTACTACAATGAGCAGTTCTTC.

The J gene is TRBJ2-2, the V gene TRBV19, with D maybe TRBD2 (6 bases). This CDR3 region has 15 residues. Trimming removed 0 bases from V and 6 bases from J, with 11 bases in between. The germline CDR1 and CDR2 sequences are LNHDA and SQIVND (reference sequence). The chain's CDR3 is CASSIEGGRSGELFF. The DNA for the CDR3 is TGTGCCAGTAGTATAGAGGGAGGCAGATCCGGGGAGCTGTTTTTT.